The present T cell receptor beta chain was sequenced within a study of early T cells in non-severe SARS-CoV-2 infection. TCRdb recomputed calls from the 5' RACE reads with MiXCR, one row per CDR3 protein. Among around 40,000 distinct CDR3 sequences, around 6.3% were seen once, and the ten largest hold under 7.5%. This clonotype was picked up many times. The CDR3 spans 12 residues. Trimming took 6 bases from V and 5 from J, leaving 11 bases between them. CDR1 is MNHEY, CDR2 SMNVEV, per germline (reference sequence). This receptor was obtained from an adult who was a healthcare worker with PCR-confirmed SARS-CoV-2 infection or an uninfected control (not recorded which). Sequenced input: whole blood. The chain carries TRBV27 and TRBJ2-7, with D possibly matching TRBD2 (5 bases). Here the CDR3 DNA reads TGTGCCAGCAGCGGGAATTCAAACGAGCAGTACTTC. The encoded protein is CASSGNSNEQYF.